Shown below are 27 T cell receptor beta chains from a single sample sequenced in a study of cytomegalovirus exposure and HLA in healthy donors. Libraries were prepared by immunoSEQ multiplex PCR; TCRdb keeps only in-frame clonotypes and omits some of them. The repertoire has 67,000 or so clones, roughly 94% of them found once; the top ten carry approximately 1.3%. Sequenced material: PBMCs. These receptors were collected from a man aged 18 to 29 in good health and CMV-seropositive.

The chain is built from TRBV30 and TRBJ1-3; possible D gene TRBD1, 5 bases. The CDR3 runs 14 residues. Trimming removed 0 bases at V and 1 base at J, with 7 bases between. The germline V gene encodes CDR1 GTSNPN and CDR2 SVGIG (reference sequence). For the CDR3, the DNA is TGTGCCTGGAGTGTCGGGGGATCTGGAAACACCATATATTTT. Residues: CAWSVGGSGNTIYF.

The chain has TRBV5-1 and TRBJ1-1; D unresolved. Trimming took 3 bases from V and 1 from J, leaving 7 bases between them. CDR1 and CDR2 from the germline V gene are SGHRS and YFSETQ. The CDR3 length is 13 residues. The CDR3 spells CASSSGQNTEAFF. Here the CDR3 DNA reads TGCGCCAGCAGCTCGGGTCAGAACACTGAAGCTTTCTTT.

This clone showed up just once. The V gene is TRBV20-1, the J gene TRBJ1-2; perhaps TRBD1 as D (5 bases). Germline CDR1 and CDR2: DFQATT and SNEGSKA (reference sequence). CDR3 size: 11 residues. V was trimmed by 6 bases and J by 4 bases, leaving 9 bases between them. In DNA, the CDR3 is TGCAGTGCCGACCAGGGCTATGGCTACACCTTC. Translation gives CSADQGYGYTF.

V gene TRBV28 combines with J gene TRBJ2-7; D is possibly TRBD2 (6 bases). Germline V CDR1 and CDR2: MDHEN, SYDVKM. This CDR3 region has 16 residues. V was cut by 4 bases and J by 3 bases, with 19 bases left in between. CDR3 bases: TGTGCCAGCAGTTCCACCCAAGCGGGCCCCCGCTACGAGCAGTACTTC. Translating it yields CASSSTQAGPRYEQYF.

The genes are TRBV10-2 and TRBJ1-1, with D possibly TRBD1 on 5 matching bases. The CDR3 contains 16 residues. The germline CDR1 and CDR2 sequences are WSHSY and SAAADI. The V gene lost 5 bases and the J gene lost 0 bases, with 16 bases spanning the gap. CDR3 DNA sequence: TGCGCCAGCAGTTCTCGAGACAGCTACATGAACACTGAAGCTTTCTTT. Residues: CASSSRDSYMNTEAFF.

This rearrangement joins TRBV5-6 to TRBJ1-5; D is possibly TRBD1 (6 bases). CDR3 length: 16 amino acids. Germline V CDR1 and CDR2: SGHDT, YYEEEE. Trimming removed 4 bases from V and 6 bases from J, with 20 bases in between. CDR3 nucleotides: TGTGCCAGCAGCCTTTCCCAGGGAAGGGGGAGTCAGCCCCAGCATTTT. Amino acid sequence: CASSLSQGRGSQPQHF.

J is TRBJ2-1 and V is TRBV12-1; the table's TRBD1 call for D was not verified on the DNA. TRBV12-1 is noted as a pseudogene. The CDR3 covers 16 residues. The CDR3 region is CASSPKGQGGYNEQFF. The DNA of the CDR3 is TGTGCCAGCAGCCCGAAGGGACAGGGGGGTTACAATGAGCAGTTCTTC.

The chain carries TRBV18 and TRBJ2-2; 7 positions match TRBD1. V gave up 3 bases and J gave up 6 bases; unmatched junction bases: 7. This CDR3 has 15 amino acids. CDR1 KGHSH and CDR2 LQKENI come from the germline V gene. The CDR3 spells CASSPSDRSAGELFF. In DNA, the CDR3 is TGTGCCAGCTCACCCTCGGACAGGTCGGCCGGGGAGCTGTTTTTT. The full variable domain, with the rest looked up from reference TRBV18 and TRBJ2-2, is NAGVMQNPRHLVRRRGQEARLRCSPMKGHSHVYWYRQLPEEGLKFMVYLQKENIIDESGMPKERFSAEFPKEGPSILRIQQVVRGDSAAYFCASSPSDRSAGELFFGEGSRLTVL.

This chain's CDR3 is CARIEGVNTEAFF. The DNA of the CDR3 is TGTGCCCGCATAGAGGGGGTGAACACTGAAGCTTTCTTT. The chain is built from TRBV30 and TRBJ1-1, with a possible D match to TRBD1 (6 bases). This CDR3 contains 13 residues. Germline V lookup: CDR1 GTSNPN, CDR2 SVGIG (reference sequence). Trimming removed 8 bases at V and 0 bases at J, with 13 bases between.

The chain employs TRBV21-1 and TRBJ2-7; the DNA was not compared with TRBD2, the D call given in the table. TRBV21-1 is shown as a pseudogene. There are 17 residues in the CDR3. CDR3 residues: CASTQNGGGPPLYEQYF. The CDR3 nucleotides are TGTGCCAGCACCCAAAACGGCGGGGGCCCCCCTCTCTACGAGCAGTACTTC.

CDR3 sequence: CASSPLSGANVLTF. The CDR3 region has the DNA TGTGCCAGCAGTCCTCTCTCTGGGGCCAACGTCCTGACTTTC. V gene TRBV4-2 combines with J gene TRBJ2-6, with no clear D. Looked up from germline, CDR1 is LGHNA and CDR2 is YNFKEQ. V was trimmed by 6 bases and J by 0 bases, leaving 6 bases between them. This CDR3 is 14 amino acids long.

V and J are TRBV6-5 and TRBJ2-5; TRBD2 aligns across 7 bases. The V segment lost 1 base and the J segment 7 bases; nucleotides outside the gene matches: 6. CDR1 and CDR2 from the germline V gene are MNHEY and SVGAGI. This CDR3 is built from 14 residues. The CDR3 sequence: CASSYLWGEGTQYF. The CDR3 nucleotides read TGTGCCAGCAGTTACTTGTGGGGGGAGGGGACCCAGTACTTC.

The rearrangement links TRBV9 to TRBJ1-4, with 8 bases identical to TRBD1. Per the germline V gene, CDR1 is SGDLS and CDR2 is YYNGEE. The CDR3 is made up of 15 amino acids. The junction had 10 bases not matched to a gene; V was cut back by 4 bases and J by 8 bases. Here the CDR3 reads CASSPQGAWVEKLFF. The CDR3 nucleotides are TGTGCCAGCAGCCCCCAGGGGGCCTGGGTAGAAAAACTGTTTTTT.

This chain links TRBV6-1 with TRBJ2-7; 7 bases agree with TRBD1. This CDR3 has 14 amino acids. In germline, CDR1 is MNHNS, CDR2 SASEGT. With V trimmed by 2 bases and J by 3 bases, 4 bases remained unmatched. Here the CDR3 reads CASSESDRDYEQYF. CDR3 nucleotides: TGTGCCAGCAGTGAATCCGACAGGGACTACGAGCAGTACTTC.

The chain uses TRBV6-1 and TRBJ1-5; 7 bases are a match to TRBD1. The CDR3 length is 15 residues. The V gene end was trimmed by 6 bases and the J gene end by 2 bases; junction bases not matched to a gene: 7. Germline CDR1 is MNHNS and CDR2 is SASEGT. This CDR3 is CASSLKGAGNQPQHF. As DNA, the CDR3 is TGTGCCAGCAGCCTAAAGGGGGCCGGCAATCAGCCCCAGCATTTT.

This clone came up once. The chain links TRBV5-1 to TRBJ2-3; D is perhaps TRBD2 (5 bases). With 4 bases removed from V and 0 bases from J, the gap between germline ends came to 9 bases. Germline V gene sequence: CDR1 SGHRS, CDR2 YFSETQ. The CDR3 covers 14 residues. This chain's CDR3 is CASSIQRSTDTQYF. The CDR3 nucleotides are TGCGCCAGCAGCATCCAGCGGAGCACAGATACGCAGTATTTT.

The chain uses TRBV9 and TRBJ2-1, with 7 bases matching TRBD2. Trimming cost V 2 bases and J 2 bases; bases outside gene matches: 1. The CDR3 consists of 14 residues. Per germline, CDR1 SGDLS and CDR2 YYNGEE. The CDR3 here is CASSVGGTYNEQFF. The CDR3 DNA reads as TGTGCCAGCAGCGTCGGGGGGACCTACAATGAGCAGTTCTTC.

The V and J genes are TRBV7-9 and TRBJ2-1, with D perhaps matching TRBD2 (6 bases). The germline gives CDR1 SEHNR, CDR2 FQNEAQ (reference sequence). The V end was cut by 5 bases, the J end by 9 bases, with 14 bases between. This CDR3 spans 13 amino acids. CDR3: CASSLQAGVEQFF. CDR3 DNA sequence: TGTGCCAGCAGCCTCCAAGCGGGCGTTGAGCAGTTCTTC.

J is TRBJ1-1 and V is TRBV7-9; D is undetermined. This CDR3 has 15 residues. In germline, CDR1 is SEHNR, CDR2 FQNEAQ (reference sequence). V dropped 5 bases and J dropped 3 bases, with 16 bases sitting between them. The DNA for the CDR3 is TGTGCCAGCAGCCCCACCAGGAACCCATACACTGAAGCTTTCTTT. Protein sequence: CASSPTRNPYTEAFF.

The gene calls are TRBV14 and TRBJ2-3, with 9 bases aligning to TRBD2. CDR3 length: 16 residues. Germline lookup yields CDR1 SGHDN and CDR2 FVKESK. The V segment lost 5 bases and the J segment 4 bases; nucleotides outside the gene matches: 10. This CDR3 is CASSKPGLASADTQYF. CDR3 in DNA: TGTGCCAGCAGCAAACCGGGACTAGCATCAGCAGATACGCAGTATTTT.

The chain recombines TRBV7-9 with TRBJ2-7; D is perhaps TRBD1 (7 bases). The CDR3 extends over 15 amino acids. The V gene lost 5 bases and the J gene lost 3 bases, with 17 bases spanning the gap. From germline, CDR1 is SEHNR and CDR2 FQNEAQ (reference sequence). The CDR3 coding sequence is TGTGCCAGCAGCCCAGGGGGACTGGGGGGCTACGAGCAGTACTTC. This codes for CASSPGGLGGYEQYF.

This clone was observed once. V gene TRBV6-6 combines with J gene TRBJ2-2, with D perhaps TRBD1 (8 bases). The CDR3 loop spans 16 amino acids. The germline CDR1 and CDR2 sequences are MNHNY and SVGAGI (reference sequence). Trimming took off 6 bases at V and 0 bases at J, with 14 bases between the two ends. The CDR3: CASRLQGGANTGELFF. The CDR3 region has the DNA TGTGCCAGCAGACTACAGGGGGGGGCGAACACCGGGGAGCTGTTTTTT.

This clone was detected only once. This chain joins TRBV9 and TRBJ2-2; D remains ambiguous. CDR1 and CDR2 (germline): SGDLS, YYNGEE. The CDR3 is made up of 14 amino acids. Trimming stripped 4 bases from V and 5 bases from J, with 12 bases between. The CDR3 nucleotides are TGTGCCAGCAGCCCAATACTTACTACCGGGGAGCTGTTTTTT. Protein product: CASSPILTTGELFF.

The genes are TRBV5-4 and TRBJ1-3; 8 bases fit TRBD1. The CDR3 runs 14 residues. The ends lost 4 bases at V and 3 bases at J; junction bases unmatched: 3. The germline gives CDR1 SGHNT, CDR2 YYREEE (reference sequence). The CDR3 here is CASSNTGGGNTIYF. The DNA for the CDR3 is TGTGCCAGCAGCAACACAGGGGGTGGAAACACCATATATTTT.

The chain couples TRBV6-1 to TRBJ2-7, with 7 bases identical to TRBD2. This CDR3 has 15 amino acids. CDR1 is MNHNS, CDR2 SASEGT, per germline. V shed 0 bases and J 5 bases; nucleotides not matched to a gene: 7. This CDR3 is CASSEAAGLIDEQYF. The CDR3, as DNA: TGTGCCAGCAGTGAAGCGGCGGGACTAATCGACGAGCAGTACTTC.

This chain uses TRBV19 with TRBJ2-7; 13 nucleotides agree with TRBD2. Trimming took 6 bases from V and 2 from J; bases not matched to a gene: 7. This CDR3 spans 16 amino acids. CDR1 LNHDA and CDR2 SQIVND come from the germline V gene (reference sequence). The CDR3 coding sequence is TGTGCCAGTAGGGGACTAGCGGGACCTTTGCCCTACGAGCAGTACTTC. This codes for CASRGLAGPLPYEQYF.

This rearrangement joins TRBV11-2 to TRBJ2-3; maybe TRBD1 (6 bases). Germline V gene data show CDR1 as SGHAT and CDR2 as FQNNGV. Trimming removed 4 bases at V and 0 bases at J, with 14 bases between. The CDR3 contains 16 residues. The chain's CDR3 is CASSSQRGTSTDTQYF. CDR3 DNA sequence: TGTGCCAGCAGCTCACAGAGGGGGACCAGCACAGATACGCAGTATTTT. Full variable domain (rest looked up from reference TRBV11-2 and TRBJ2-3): EAGVAQSPRYKIIEKRQSVAFWCNPISGHATLYWYQQILGQGPKLLIQFQNNGVVDDSQLPKDRFSAERLKGVDSTLKIQPAKLEDSAVYLCASSSQRGTSTDTQYFGPGTRLTVL.